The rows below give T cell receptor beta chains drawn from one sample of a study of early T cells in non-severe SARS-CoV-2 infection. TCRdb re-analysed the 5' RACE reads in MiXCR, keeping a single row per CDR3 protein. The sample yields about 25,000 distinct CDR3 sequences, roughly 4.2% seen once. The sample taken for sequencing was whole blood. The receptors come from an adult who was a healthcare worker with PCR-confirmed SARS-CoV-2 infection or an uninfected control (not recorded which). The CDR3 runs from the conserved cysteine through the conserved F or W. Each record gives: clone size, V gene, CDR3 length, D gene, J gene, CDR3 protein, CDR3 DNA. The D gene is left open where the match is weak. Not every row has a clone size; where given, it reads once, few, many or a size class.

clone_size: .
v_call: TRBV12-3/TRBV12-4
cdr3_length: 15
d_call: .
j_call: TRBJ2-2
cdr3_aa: CASRPTGGAPGSCFF
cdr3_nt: .

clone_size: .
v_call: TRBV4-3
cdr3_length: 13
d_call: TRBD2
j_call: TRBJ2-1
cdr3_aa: CASNGGGANEQFF
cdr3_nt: TGCGCCAGCAATGGCGGGGGGGCCAATGAGCAGTTCTTC

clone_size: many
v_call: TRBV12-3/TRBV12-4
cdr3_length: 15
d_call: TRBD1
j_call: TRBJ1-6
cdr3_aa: CASTPGTGGVSPLHF
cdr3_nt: TGTGCCAGCACCCCCGGGACAGGGGGCGTTTCACCCCTCCACTTT

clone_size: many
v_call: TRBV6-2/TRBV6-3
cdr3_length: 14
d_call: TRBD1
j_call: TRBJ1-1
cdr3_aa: CASTTDREGYEAFF
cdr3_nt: TGTGCCAGCACCACCGACAGGGAGGGATATGAAGCTTTCTTT

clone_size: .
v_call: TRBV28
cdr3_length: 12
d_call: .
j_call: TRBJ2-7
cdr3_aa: CASSPSFYEQYF
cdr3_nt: TGTGCCAGCAGTCCGTCTTTCTACGAGCAGTACTTC

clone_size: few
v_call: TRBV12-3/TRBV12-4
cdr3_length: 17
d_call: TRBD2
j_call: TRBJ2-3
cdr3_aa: CASSLGWGGGTSDTQYF
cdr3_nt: TGTGCCAGCAGTTTAGGTTGGGGCGGGGGGACCTCAGATACGCAGTATTTT

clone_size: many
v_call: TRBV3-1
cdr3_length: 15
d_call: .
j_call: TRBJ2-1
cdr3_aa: CASSQEWGSYNEQFF
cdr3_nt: TGTGCCAGCAGCCAAGAGTGGGGATCCTACAATGAGCAGTTCTTC

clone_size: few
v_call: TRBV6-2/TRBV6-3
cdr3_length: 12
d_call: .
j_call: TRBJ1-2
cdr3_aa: CASSSTVPGYTF
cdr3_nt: TGTGCCAGCAGTTCAACCGTGCCGGGCTACACCTTC

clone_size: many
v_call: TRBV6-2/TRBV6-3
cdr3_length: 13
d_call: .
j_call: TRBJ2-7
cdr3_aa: CASSYSIGYEQYF
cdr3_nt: TGTGCCAGCAGTTACTCGATAGGGTACGAGCAGTACTTC

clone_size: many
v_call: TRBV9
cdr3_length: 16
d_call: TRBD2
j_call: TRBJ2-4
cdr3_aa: CASSPRLAGEGNIQYF
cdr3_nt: TGTGCCAGCAGCCCCCGACTAGCGGGAGAGGGGAACATTCAGTACTTC

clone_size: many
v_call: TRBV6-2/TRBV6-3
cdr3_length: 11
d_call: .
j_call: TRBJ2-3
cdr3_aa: CASSSPGEQYF
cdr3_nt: TGTGCCAGCAGTTCACCGGGAGAGCAGTATTTT

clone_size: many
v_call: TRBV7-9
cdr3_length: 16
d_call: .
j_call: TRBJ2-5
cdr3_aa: CASSLGSGGYQETQYF
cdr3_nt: TGTGCCAGCAGCTTAGGGTCCGGGGGTTACCAAGAGACCCAGTACTTC

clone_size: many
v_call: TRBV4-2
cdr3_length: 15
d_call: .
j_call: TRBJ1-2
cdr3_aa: CASSQDSGTIYGYTF
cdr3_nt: TGTGCCAGCAGCCAAGATAGTGGGACAATCTATGGCTACACCTTC

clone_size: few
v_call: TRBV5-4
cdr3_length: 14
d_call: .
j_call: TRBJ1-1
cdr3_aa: CASSITGKGTEAFF
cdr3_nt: TGTGCCAGCAGCATAACAGGGAAGGGTACTGAAGCTTTCTTT

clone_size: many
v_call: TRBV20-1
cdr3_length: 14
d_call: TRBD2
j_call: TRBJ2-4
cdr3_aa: CSAGLAGDVNIQYF
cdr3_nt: TGCAGTGCTGGACTAGCGGGAGATGTGAACATTCAGTACTTC

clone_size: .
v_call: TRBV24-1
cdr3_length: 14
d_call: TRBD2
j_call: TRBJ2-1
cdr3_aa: CATSGGGLAHEQFF
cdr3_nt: TGTGCCACCAGTGGGGGGGGACTAGCTCATGAGCAGTTCTTC

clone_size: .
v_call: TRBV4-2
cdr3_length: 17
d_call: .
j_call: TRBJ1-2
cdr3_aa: CASSQEWYGSQNYGYTF
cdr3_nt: TGTGCCAGCAGCCAAGAGTGGTACGGCAGTCAAAACTATGGCTACACCTTC

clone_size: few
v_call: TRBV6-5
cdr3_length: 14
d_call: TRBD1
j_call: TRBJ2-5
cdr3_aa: CASRPHDRGETQYF
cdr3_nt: TGTGCCAGCAGACCCCATGACAGGGGAGAGACCCAGTACTTC

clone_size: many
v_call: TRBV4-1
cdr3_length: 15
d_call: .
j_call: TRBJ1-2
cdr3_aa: CASSPYSTQEYGYTF
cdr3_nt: TGCGCCAGCAGCCCATATTCGACTCAAGAGTATGGCTACACCTTC

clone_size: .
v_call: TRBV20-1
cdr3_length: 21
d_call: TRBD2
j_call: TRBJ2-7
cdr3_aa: CSARAQTSGTSGRLKWDEQYF
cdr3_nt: TGCAGTGCTAGAGCTCAAACCTCCGGGACTAGCGGGAGGCTGAAATGGGACGAGCAGTACTTC

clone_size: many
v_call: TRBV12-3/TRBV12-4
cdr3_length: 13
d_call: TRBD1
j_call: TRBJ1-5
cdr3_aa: CASSDRGEGPQHF
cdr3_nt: TGTGCCAGCAGTGACAGGGGGGAAGGGCCCCAGCATTTT

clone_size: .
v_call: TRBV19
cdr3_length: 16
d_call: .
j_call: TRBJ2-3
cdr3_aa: CASSRVVGANTDTQYF
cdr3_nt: TGTGCCAGTAGTCGTGTCGTCGGGGCTAACACAGATACGCAGTATTTT

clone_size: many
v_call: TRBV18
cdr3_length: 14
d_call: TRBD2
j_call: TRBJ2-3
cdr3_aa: CASSGTSDSDTQYF
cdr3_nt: TGTGCCAGCTCTGGGACTAGCGATTCAGATACGCAGTATTTT

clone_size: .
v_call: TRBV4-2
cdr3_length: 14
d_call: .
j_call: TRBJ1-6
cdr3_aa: CASSQDHGGSPLHF
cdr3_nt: TGTGCCAGCAGCCAAGACCATGGCGGTTCACCCCTCCACTTT

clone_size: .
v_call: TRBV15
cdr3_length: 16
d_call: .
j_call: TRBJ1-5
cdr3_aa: CATSRESGVGGQPQHF
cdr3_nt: TGTGCCACCAGCAGAGAATCCGGGGTAGGCGGTCAGCCCCAGCATTTT

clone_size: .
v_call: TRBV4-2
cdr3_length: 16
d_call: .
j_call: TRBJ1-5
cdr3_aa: CASSPRQANSNQPQHF
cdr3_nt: TGTGCCAGCAGCCCTCGACAGGCGAATAGCAATCAGCCCCAGCATTTT

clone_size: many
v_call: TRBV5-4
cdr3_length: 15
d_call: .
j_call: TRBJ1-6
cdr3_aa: CASSYGSSYNSPLHF
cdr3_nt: TGTGCCAGCAGCTATGGGAGCTCCTATAATTCACCCCTCCACTTT

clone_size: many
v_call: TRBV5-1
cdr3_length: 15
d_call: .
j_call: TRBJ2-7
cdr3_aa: CASIDLSGDSYEQYF
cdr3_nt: TGCGCCAGCATCGATCTTTCAGGGGACTCCTACGAGCAGTACTTC

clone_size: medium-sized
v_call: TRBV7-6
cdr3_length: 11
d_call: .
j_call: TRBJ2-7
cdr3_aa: CASSPGYEQYF
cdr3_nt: TGTGCCAGCAGCCCAGGGTACGAGCAGTACTTC

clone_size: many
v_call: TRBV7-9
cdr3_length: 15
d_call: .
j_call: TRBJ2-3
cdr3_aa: CASSQQGSFTDTQYF
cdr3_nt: TGTGCCAGCAGCCAACAGGGTAGTTTCACAGATACGCAGTATTTT

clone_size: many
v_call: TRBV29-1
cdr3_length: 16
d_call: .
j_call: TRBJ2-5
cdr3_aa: CSVVVWGTEYQETQYF
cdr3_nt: TGCAGCGTTGTCGTTTGGGGGACGGAGTACCAAGAGACCCAGTACTTC

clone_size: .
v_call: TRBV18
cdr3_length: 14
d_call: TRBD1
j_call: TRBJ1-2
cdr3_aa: CASSATGGRDGYTF
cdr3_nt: TGTGCCAGCTCAGCCACAGGGGGCCGGGATGGCTACACCTTC

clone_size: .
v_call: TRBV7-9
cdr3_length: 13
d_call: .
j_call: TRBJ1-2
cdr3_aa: CASSPSTPGGYTF
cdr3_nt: TGTGCCAGCAGCCCCTCCACGCCCGGAGGCTACACCTTC

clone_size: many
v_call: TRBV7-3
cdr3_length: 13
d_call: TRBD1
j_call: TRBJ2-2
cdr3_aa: CASTIQGSGELFF
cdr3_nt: TGTGCCAGCACCATACAGGGGTCGGGCGAGCTGTTTTTT

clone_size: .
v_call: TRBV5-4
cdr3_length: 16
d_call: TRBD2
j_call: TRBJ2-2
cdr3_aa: CASNQRTAGVTGELFF
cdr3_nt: TGTGCCAGCAACCAACGAACAGCGGGGGTCACCGGGGAGCTGTTTTTT

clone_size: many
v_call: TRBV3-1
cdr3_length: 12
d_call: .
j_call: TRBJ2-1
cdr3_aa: CASSPQGYEQFF
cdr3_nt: TGTGCCAGCAGCCCCCAGGGTTATGAGCAGTTCTTC

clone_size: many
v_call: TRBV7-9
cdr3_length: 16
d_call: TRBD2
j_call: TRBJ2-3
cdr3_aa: CASEKYLAGGRDTQYF
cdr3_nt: TGTGCCAGCGAGAAATACTTAGCGGGGGGCCGAGATACGCAGTATTTT

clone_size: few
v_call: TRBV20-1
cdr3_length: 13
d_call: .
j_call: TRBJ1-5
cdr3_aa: CSARDPRDQPQHF
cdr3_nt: TGCAGTGCTAGAGATCCAAGGGATCAGCCCCAGCATTTT

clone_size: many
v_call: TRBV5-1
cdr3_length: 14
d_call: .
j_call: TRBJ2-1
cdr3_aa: CASSSYPSYNEQFF
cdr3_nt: TGCGCCAGCAGCTCCTATCCCTCCTACAATGAGCAGTTCTTC

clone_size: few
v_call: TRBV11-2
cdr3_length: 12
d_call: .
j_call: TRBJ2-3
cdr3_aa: CASTPDPDTQYF
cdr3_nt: TGTGCCAGCACCCCAGACCCGGATACGCAGTATTTT

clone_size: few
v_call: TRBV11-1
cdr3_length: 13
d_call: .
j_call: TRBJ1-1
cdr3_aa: CASSLKGGTEAFF
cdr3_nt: TGTGCCAGCAGTCTAAAGGGGGGCACTGAAGCTTTCTTT

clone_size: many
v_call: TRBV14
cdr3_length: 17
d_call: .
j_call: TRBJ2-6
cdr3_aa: CASSQSKHLSGANVLTF
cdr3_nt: TGTGCCAGCAGCCAATCTAAGCACCTCTCTGGGGCCAACGTCCTGACTTTC

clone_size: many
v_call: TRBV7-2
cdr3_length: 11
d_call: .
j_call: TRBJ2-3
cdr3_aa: CASSNSGTADF
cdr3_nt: TGTGCCAGCAGCAATTCCGGGACCGCGGATTTT

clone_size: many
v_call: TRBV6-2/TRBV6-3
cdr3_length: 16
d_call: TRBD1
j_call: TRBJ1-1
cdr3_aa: CASSPRTGRMSTEAFF
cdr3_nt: TGTGCCAGCAGTCCCAGGACAGGGAGAATGAGCACTGAAGCTTTCTTT

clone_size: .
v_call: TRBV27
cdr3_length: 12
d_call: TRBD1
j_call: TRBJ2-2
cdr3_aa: CASRTGFRELFF
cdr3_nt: TGTGCCAGCAGGACAGGGTTCCGGGAGCTGTTTTTT

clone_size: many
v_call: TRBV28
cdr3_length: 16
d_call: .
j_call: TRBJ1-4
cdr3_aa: CASSSPGEGMGEKLFF
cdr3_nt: TGTGCCAGCAGTTCCCCTGGTGAGGGGATGGGAGAAAAACTGTTTTTT

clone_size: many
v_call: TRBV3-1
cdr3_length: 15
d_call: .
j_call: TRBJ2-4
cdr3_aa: CASSQGLGSTSIQYF
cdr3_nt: TGTGCCAGCAGCCAAGGCCTAGGGAGTACGAGCATTCAGTACTTC

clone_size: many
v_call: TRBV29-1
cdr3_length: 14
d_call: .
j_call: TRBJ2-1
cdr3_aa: CSVESSGLHNEQFF
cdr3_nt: TGCAGCGTTGAAAGTAGCGGTCTACACAATGAGCAGTTCTTC

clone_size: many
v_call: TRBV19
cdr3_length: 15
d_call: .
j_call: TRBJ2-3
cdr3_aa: CASSRLDSDTDTQYF
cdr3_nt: TGTGCCAGTAGCCGTCTGGACTCCGACACAGATACGCAGTATTTT

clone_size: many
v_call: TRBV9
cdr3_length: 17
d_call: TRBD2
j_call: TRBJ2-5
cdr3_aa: CASSEPRGREGKETQYF
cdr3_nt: TGTGCCAGCAGCGAACCGCGGGGGCGGGAGGGAAAAGAGACCCAGTACTTC

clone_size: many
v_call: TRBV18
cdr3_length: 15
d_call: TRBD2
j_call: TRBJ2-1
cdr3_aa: CASSPIPGGYNEQFF
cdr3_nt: TGTGCCAGCTCACCAATCCCGGGGGGCTACAATGAGCAGTTCTTC

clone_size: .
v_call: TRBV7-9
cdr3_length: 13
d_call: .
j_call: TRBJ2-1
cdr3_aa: CASSLLGSDEQFF
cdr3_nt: TGTGCCAGCAGCTTACTAGGTAGCGATGAGCAGTTCTTC